Listed below are T cell receptor beta chains from one sample, sequenced in a study of blood T cell repertoires in COVID-19. Libraries were prepared by immunoSEQ multiplex PCR; TCRdb keeps only in-frame clonotypes and omits some of them. Counted here are 250,000 to 350,000 clones, around 90% occurring once; the ten biggest clones make up 2.5% to 3.5%. The sample comprised peripheral blood. These receptors were taken from a woman younger than 45 with COVID-19, enrolled during active disease. Both conserved end residues are part of each CDR3. The D gene is left open where the match is weak. Size tells how often a clone was seen (once, few, many) or the class of an expanded clone, and some rows leave it out.

>TRBV30|TRBJ2-7|.|TRBD1
TGTGCCTGGAGTGGACAGGGAGAAGAGCAGTACTTC
CAWSGQGEEQYF
>TRBV6-5|TRBJ1-1|.|TRBD1
TGTGCCAGCAGCCGCACACTAGACAGGGCTGAAGCTTTCTTT
CASSRTLDRAEAFF
>TRBV24-1|TRBJ2-3|few|.
TGTGCCACCAGTGACCCGACAGAACGCCCGTTTACAGATACGCAGTATTTT
CATSDPTERPFTDTQYF
>TRBV4-2|TRBJ2-3|.|TRBD2
TGTGCCAGCAGCCAGGGGACTAGCCGGGATACGCAGTATTTT
CASSQGTSRDTQYF
>TRBV30|TRBJ1-1|.|.
TGTGCCTGGAGGGTCCTGACAGGTCTGAACACTGAAGCTTTCTTT
CAWRVLTGLNTEAFF
>TRBV27|TRBJ1-1|once|TRBD1
TGTGCCAGCAGTAAACGGGACAGGGGGTACACTGAAGCTTTCTTT
CASSKRDRGYTEAFF
>TRBV28|TRBJ1-1|.|.
TGTGCCAGCAGTTTTGCCCCTCCGGGGGGCACGGTGCGAGCTGAAGCTTTCTTT
CASSFAPPGGTVRAEAFF
>TRBV7-8|TRBJ2-1|.|TRBD2
TGTGCCAGCAGCCCAACCGGGACTAGCGTGTTGGACAATGAGCAGTTCTTC
CASSPTGTSVLDNEQFF
>TRBV4-1|TRBJ2-1|once|.
TGCGCCAGCAGCCAAGTAGGGGACAATGAGCAGTTCTTC
CASSQVGDNEQFF
>TRBV28|TRBJ2-1|once|TRBD2
TGTGCCAGCAGCACCCCTAGCGGGGGGGGCTACAATGAGCAGTTCTTC
CASSTPSGGGYNEQFF
>TRBV2|TRBJ1-2|.|TRBD1
TGTGCCAGCAGTGAAGGGACAGGAGGGAACTATGGCTACACCTTC
CASSEGTGGNYGYTF
>TRBV4-1|TRBJ2-7|.|.
TGCGCCAGCAGCCAAGGCCGGGAGCGGACCTACGAGCAGTACTTC
CASSQGRERTYEQYF
>TRBV5-1|TRBJ2-1|.|TRBD2
TGCGCCAGCAGAATAAGGGGGACTAGCGGGAGGATCTACAATGAGCAGTTCTTC
CASRIRGTSGRIYNEQFF
>TRBV19|TRBJ2-4|.|.
TGTGCCAGTAGTGTCCAGGGCGCCAAAAACATTCAGTACTTC
CASSVQGAKNIQYF
>TRBV7-9|TRBJ2-1|few|TRBD2
TGTGCCAGCAGCCCAATCCCTAGACTAGCGGGAGGGCGTGATGAGCAGTTCTTC
CASSPIPRLAGGRDEQFF
>TRBV5-4|TRBJ2-2|.|TRBD2
TGTGCCAGCAGCGTGACTAGCGGGTCCGCCGGGGAGCTGTTTTTT
CASSVTSGSAGELFF
>TRBV10-1|TRBJ2-2|.|.
TGCGCCAGCAGTGAGTCGTCGGGCACCGGGGAGCTGTTTTTT
CASSESSGTGELFF
>TRBV7-2|TRBJ2-3|.|.
TGTGCCAGCAGCTTAAAATGGGCAACAGGGCCACAAAGGATAGATACGCAGTATTTT
CASSLKWATGPQRIDTQYF
>TRBV19|TRBJ2-1|.|.
TGTGCCAGTAGTATTTTGGAGCCTAAGAGGTACAATGAGCAGTTCTTC
CASSILEPKRYNEQFF
>TRBV11-2|TRBJ1-1|.|.
TGTGCCAGCAGCTTAGTATTAAGCGGTAACACTGAAGCTTTCTTT
CASSLVLSGNTEAFF
>TRBV2|TRBJ1-1|.|TRBD1
TGTGCCAGCAGTCCTACGACAGGGTTTGCCACTGAAGCTTTCTTT
CASSPTTGFATEAFF
>TRBV19|TRBJ1-1|once|TRBD1
TGTGCCAGTAGTCCCTCCGCAATGCAGGGGGTGAACACTGAAGCTTTCTTT
CASSPSAMQGVNTEAFF
>TRBV19|TRBJ1-4|.|TRBD1
TGTGCCAGTAGTATTCAGGGACAGCTTAATGAAAAACTGTTTTTT
CASSIQGQLNEKLFF
>TRBV3-1/TRBV3-2|TRBJ2-2|.|TRBD2
TGTGCCAGCAGCCAAGCGGGGACTAGCGGGAGCGCCACCGGGGAGCTGTTTTTT
CASSQAGTSGSATGELFF